One and the same sample provided the 10 T cell receptor beta chains below, sequenced in a study of blood T cells in healthy people across ages. Next came a second PCR, run for about 6 to 12 cycles, which used a sample-barcoded 5' primer along with a J-beta primer mix. Using its own MiXCR run on the 5' RACE reads, TCRdb lists one record per CDR3 protein. The sample has fewer than 900,000 distinct CDR3 sequences, approximately 35% seen once. The sample taken for sequencing was blood. Every receptor here comes from a young man in good health.

This clonotype was seen more than once but under ten times. The rearrangement links TRBV30 to TRBJ1-5, with D unresolved. Trimming took 0 bases from V and 6 from J, leaving 3 bases between them. Germline V gives CDR1 GTSNPN, CDR2 SVGIG (reference sequence). The CDR3 loop spans 11 amino acids. The CDR3: CAWSVSQPQHF. CDR3 bases: TGTGCCTGGAGTGTCAGTCAGCCCCAGCATTTT.

This clonotype was recorded a few times. The chain has TRBV4-1 and TRBJ2-1; D unresolved. The CDR3 length is 15 residues. Looked up from germline, CDR1 is MGHRA and CDR2 is YSYEKL. Trimming pared 0 bases from V and 7 bases from J, leaving 13 bases between. CDR3: CASSQDVAPRNEQFF. CDR3 nucleotides: TGCGCCAGCAGCCAAGATGTGGCTCCAAGGAATGAGCAGTTCTTC.

There are a few counts of this clonotype. This clone may be a read error of a much larger clone one base away. The chain is built from TRBV6-5 and TRBJ2-7; D is unresolved. This CDR3 has 14 residues. Germline V gene lookup returns CDR1 MNHEY and CDR2 SVGAGI. The V gene lost 2 bases and the J gene lost 0 bases, with 8 bases spanning the gap. The CDR3 DNA is TGTGCCAGCAGTTACGCCTACGGCTCCTACGAGCAGTACTTC. Its protein is CASSYAYGSYEQYF.

A few counts support this clonotype. The genes are TRBV5-1 and TRBJ2-3; D perhaps matches TRBD2 (6 bases). This CDR3 comprises 16 residues. Germline V gives CDR1 SGHRS, CDR2 YFSETQ. The ends were cut back, 0 bases at V and 2 bases at J, with 13 bases in the middle. DNA for the CDR3: TGCGCCAGCAGCTTGGTTGGCGGGGATGTCACAGATACGCAGTATTTT. Translating gives CASSLVGGDVTDTQYF. Using reference TRBV5-1 and TRBJ2-3 for the parts outside the CDR3, the full variable domain is KAGVTQTPRYLIKTRGQQVTLSCSPISGHRSVSWYQQTPGQGLQFLFEYFSETQRNKGNFPGRFSGRQFSNSRSEMNVSTLELGDSALYLCASSLVGGDVTDTQYFGPGTRLTVL.

This clonotype was observed a handful of times. This chain uses TRBV7-8 with TRBJ1-5; D remains unclear. Trimming removed 1 base at V and 0 bases at J, with 10 bases between. The CDR3 has 16 amino acids. CDR1 is SGHVS, CDR2 FQNEAQ, per germline. CDR3 sequence: CASSLVVVSSNQPQHF. DNA for the CDR3: TGTGCCAGCAGCTTAGTGGTGGTCTCTAGCAATCAGCCCCAGCATTTT.

This clonotype was observed a handful of times. The genes are TRBV11-2 and TRBJ1-2; D possibly corresponds to TRBD1 (5 bases). There are 13 residues in the CDR3. Trimming removed 7 bases at V and 8 bases at J, with 17 bases between. Per the germline V gene, CDR1 is SGHAT and CDR2 is FQNNGV. The DNA for the CDR3 is TGTGCCAGCACCCAAGGGCGGGGGATGGGCTACACCTTC. It yields the protein CASTQGRGMGYTF.

The J gene is TRBJ2-5, the V gene TRBV7-2; TRBD1 or TRBD2 may be the D gene (6 bases each). Trimming pared 5 bases from V and 11 bases from J, leaving 18 bases between. Germline values: CDR1 SGHTA, CDR2 FQGNSA. CDR3 length equals 13 residues. The CDR3 sequence: CASSDIARGEQYF. The CDR3 nucleotides read TGTGCCAGCAGCGACATAGCGAGGGGGGAGCAGTACTTC.

This clonotype was picked up a small number of times. V and J are TRBV4-2 and TRBJ2-4; 8 nucleotides match TRBD1. Germline V lookup: CDR1 LGHNA, CDR2 YNFKEQ. The CDR3 is made up of 17 amino acids. Losses at the gene ends were 2 bases for V and 0 bases for J; bases not matched to a gene: 6. CDR3 in amino acids: CASSQSTTGEAKNIQYF. The CDR3 region has the DNA TGTGCCAGCAGCCAATCGACGACAGGGGAAGCCAAAAACATTCAGTACTTC.

The chain is built from TRBV28 and TRBJ2-1; D gene uncertain. V dropped 3 bases and J dropped 7 bases, with 25 bases sitting between them. Germline CDR1 is MDHEN and CDR2 is SYDVKM. The CDR3 runs to 18 residues. The CDR3 protein is CASSFNRLEEPAENEQFF. The DNA for the CDR3 is TGTGCCAGCAGTTTTAACCGGCTGGAAGAACCAGCCGAAAATGAGCAGTTCTTC. The whole variable domain, remainder taken from reference TRBV28 and TRBJ2-1, is DVKVTQSSRYLVKRTGEKVFLECVQDMDHENMFWYRQDPGLGLRLIYFSYDVKMKEKGDIPEGYSVSREKKERFSLILESASTNQTSMYLCASSFNRLEEPAENEQFFGPGTRLTVL.

This chain connects TRBV9 to TRBJ2-6, with D perhaps given as TRBD1 or TRBD2 (5 bases each). V lost 0 bases and J lost 2, with 15 bases in between. CDR3 size: 18 residues. Per the germline V gene, CDR1 is SGDLS and CDR2 is YYNGEE. The CDR3 protein is CASSVDRSGTPGANVLTF. The CDR3 DNA follows: TGTGCCAGCAGCGTAGATCGGTCGGGGACCCCTGGGGCCAACGTCCTGACTTTC.